This TCR beta chain was obtained from a study of PD-1 blockade in classical Hodgkin lymphoma. General study findings and limits: Complete responders' baseline diversity resembled that of newly diagnosed patients. Later analyses included only patients treated at least 1 year post-ASCT. CD4+ TCR diversity, unlike CD8+, rose significantly by C4D1. Relapsed/refractory patients reportedly had the lowest baseline TCR diversity, below newly diagnosed patients, who were below healthy donors.

Measured with immunoSEQ multiplex PCR; TCRdb has only the in-frame clones, and not every one. The table includes around 23,000 clones, about four fifths detected once. To note about this clone: No antigen is known for it. Compared with germline, one end of the junction differs, possibly owing to a read error.

Relapse after autologous stem cell transplantation occurred in every patient, and brentuximab vedotin exposure varied. CD4+ T cells were purified from thawed PBMCs by magnetic negative selection. This CDR3 is 13 amino acids long. Germline CDR1 SSHAT, CDR2 FNYEAQ (reference sequence). The chain employs TRBV7-7 and TRBJ2-1; D perhaps matches TRBD1 (6 bases). The TCR originated in a human donor with classical Hodgkin lymphoma. Sample: CD4+ T cells from blood, taken at baseline. CDR3 loop: CASSSDSWDEQFF. The CDR3 DNA is TGTGCTAGCAGCTCGGACAGCTGGGATGAGCAGTTCTTC.